This T cell receptor (beta chain) was recovered during a study of cytomegalovirus exposure and HLA in healthy donors. Study observations and caveats: Across HLA loci, a later analysis found differing TCR association rates, with DRB1 most and HLA-C fewest. Exclusion as indistinguishable affected some V segments, including TRBV6-2 and TRBV6-3.

Primers for the PCR totalled 60 Vbeta and 13 Jbeta. Only in-frame clones appear in the TCRdb table, and some are missing; sequencing was by immunoSEQ multiplex PCR. The sample lists roughly 150,000 clones, 75% seen once, with roughly 6.6% in the top ten. Germline lookup yields CDR1 SGHVS and CDR2 FQNEAQ. CDR3 length: 14 amino acids. V lost 7 bases, J lost 7 bases, and 10 bases stayed unmatched. A word on this clone: Its antigen remains unknown.

This TCR was sampled from a man younger than 45 in good health and CMV-seronegative. Input material: PBMCs. The V and J genes are TRBV7-8 and TRBJ2-5, with 9 bases aligning to TRBD1. For the CDR3, the DNA is TGTGCCAGCACCCAGACAGGGGGTGGTGCGACCCAGTACTTC. Amino acids: CASTQTGGGATQYF.